Following are 21 T cell receptor beta chains from one sample sequenced in a study of monozygotic twins with inflammatory bowel disease. No DNA is given; TCRdb re-called the 5' RACE reads and lists each CDR3 protein once. The specimen's table records 150,000 to 200,000 distinct CDR3 sequences. The sample taken for sequencing was blood. The source of these receptors is a human donor with ulcerative colitis or Crohn's disease, or a healthy co-twin of an affected twin (not recorded which).

This chain connects TRBV19 to TRBJ2-2; there is no DNA to check the TCRdb D call of TRBD1. Germline assignment: CDR1 LNHDA and CDR2 SQIVND (reference sequence). The length of the CDR3 is 14 residues. This CDR3 is CASSTQDSSGELFF. The full variable domain, completed using reference TRBV19 and TRBJ2-2, is DGGITQSPKYLFRKEGQNVTLSCEQNLNHDAMYWYRQDPGQGLRLIYYSQIVNDFQKGDIAEGYSVSREKKESFPLTVTSAQKNPTAFYLCASSTQDSSGELFFGEGSRLTVL.

This chain joins TRBV3-1 and TRBJ1-1; TCRdb proposes TRBD1, but this gene call is untestable without DNA. This CDR3 is 13 amino acids long. Germline CDR1 reads LGHDT; CDR2 reads YNNKEL (reference sequence). The CDR3 protein is CASSQGAVTEAFF.

The chain has TRBV29-1 and TRBJ2-6. In germline, CDR1 is SQVTM, CDR2 ANQGSEA. The CDR3 runs to 13 residues. CDR3 in amino acids: CSVESSGANVLTF.

The rearrangement uses TRBV15 and TRBJ2-1; TCRdb outputs TRBD1, but without DNA this stays unchecked. Germline loops: CDR1 LNHNV, CDR2 YYDKDF (reference sequence). The CDR3 consists of 18 residues. This chain's CDR3 is CATSRRGPGGSSYNEQFF. The variable domain in full, with the rest retrieved from reference TRBV15 and TRBJ2-1, is DAMVIQNPRYQVTQFGKPVTLSCSQTLNHNVMYWYQQKSSQAPKLLFHYYDKDFNNEADTPDNFQSRRPNTSFCFLDIRSPGLGDTAMYLCATSRRGPGGSSYNEQFFGPGTRLTVL.

The chain is built from TRBV28 and TRBJ1-4; TCRdb's D call of TRBD1 is untestable without DNA. The CDR3 length is 14 residues. CDR1 is MDHEN and CDR2 is SYDVKM in the germline V gene. CDR3 residues: CASSSGQEDEKLFF.

This chain links TRBV25-1 with TRBJ2-7; without DNA, the TCRdb call of TRBD1 cannot be checked. The CDR3 has 15 residues. Germline V lookup: CDR1 MGHDK, CDR2 SYGVNS. This CDR3 reads CASSVGTGRYYEQYF.

This chain connects TRBV5-1 to TRBJ1-4. The CDR3 contains 19 residues. The V gene's germline CDR1 is SGHRS and CDR2 YFSETQ. This CDR3 reads CASSLWDGQERRSNEKLFF.

The rearrangement joins TRBV7-6 to TRBJ2-7; TCRdb gives TRBD2 as the D gene, but with no DNA this cannot be confirmed. The CDR3 loop spans 16 amino acids. The germline V gene encodes CDR1 SGHVS and CDR2 FNYEAQ. CDR3 sequence reads: CASSLGAGGSLYEQYF.

The V and J genes are TRBV5-1 and TRBJ2-6; checking the TCRdb D call of TRBD1 is not possible without DNA. Per the germline V gene, CDR1 is SGHRS and CDR2 is YFSETQ. This CDR3 spans 17 amino acids. The CDR3 spells CASSLGQGANGANVLTF.

The chain has TRBV19 and TRBJ2-7; TCRdb's D gene call, TRBD2, goes unchecked for lack of DNA. There are 15 residues in the CDR3. Germline V CDR1 and CDR2: LNHDA, SQIVND (reference sequence). The CDR3 sequence: CASSGEGLSSYEQYF.

The chain combines TRBV20-1 with TRBJ2-2; as DNA is missing, the TRBD2 call by TCRdb cannot be tested. CDR1 and CDR2 from the germline V gene are DFQATT and SNEGSKA (reference sequence). This CDR3 has 18 residues. CDR3 loop: CSARDHSLTSGYTGELFF.

This chain links TRBV7-2 with TRBJ2-1; TCRdb's D gene call, TRBD2, goes unchecked for lack of DNA. The CDR3 has 12 amino acids. Germline V gene lookup returns CDR1 SGHTA and CDR2 FQGNSA. The CDR3 sequence is CASSVTIYEQFF. The complete variable domain, with remaining parts taken from reference TRBV7-2 and TRBJ2-1, reads GAGVSQSPSNKVTEKGKDVELRCDPISGHTALYWYRQSLGQGLEFLIYFQGNSAPDKSGLPSDRFSAERTGGSVSTLTIQRTQQEDSAVYLCASSVTIYEQFFGPGTRLTVL.

This chain connects TRBV18 to TRBJ1-3. The CDR3 totals 14 residues. The germline gives CDR1 KGHSH, CDR2 LQKENI. The CDR3 region is CASSPLADGNTIYF.

CDR3 amino acids: CASSRLVEQYF. The rearrangement uses TRBV11-2 and TRBJ2-7. The length of the CDR3 is 11 residues. Germline-derived CDR1 and CDR2 are SGHAT and FQNNGV.

This chain connects TRBV28 to TRBJ1-6; lacking DNA, the TRBD1 call made by TCRdb goes unchecked. CDR1 and CDR2 from the germline V gene are MDHEN and SYDVKM. The CDR3 sequence is 17 residues long. The CDR3 sequence is CASSSLSGGARNSPLHF.

The V and J genes are TRBV27 and TRBJ1-4; TCRdb's D gene call, TRBD1, goes unchecked for lack of DNA. This CDR3 contains 15 residues. Germline-derived CDR1 and CDR2 are MNHEY and SMNVEV (reference sequence). CDR3 sequence: CASGPSRRSNEKLFF.

The chain combines TRBV5-1 with TRBJ1-3. CDR1 SGHRS and CDR2 YFSETQ come from the germline V gene. This CDR3 spans 15 amino acids. CDR3 residues: CASSLDLGSGNTIYF.

The chain recombines TRBV20-1 with TRBJ1-3. Germline values: CDR1 DFQATT, CDR2 SNEGSKA (reference sequence). The CDR3 runs 13 residues. The CDR3 is CSARQGSGNTIYF.

This sequence joins TRBV27 and TRBJ2-5. Germline V gene lookup returns CDR1 MNHEY and CDR2 SMNVEV (reference sequence). The CDR3 is 13 amino acids. The CDR3: CASSHTRKETQYF.

J is TRBJ2-3 and V is TRBV20-1; TCRdb's D call, TRBD1, is unchecked because there is no DNA. Germline V gene sequence: CDR1 DFQATT, CDR2 SNEGSKA (reference sequence). The CDR3 totals 14 residues. CDR3 residues: CSARDRDVYDTQYF.

This chain links TRBV7-9 with TRBJ2-7; with no DNA, the TCRdb D assignment of TRBD2 cannot be verified. This CDR3 comprises 17 residues. Germline assignment: CDR1 SEHNR and CDR2 FQNEAQ (reference sequence). The CDR3 here is CASSLDITSGRGSEQYF.